Below, 31 T cell receptor beta chains from the same sample are listed, as sequenced in a study of blood T cells in healthy people across ages. Together with a sample-barcoded 5' primer, a J-beta primer mix was included in a second PCR lasting roughly 7 to 11 cycles. TCRdb itself ran the 5' RACE reads through MiXCR, one entry per CDR3 protein. The table has more than 900,000 distinct CDR3 sequences, around 25% seen once. These data were also filed under a second study, of T cells of mothers and their children.

Sequenced sample: blood. The receptor source for this set is a girl between 2 and 10 years old in good health.

This clonotype has a handful of counts. J is TRBJ2-5 and V is TRBV29-1; TRBD2 is a possible D gene (5 bases). Germline V gives CDR1 SQVTM, CDR2 ANQGSEA. The CDR3 spans 13 residues. The V gene lost 6 bases and the J gene lost 1 base, with 12 bases spanning the gap. CDR3 DNA sequence: TGCAGCGTGATAACTAGTACCCAAGAGACCCAGTACTTC. Protein sequence: CSVITSTQETQYF.

The V and J genes are TRBV20-1 and TRBJ1-1; D is ambiguous. Germline lookup yields CDR1 DFQATT and CDR2 SNEGSKA (reference sequence). The germline V and J ends were trimmed by 5 bases and 0 bases, with 16 bases remaining between them. The CDR3 length is 15 residues. CDR3 in DNA: TGCAGTGCTCACCGCAACGGCGAGGTGAACACTGAAGCTTTCTTT. It yields the protein CSAHRNGEVNTEAFF.

The CDR3 sequence: CASSPPIPNTVSSYEQYF. The CDR3 nucleotides read TGTGCCAGCAGCCCACCGATCCCGAATACAGTGTCCTCCTACGAGCAGTACTTC. This chain links TRBV7-9 with TRBJ2-7; D is unclear. The germline V gene has CDR1 SEHNR and CDR2 FQNEAQ (reference sequence). V dropped 5 bases and J dropped 0 bases, with 23 bases sitting between them. This CDR3 has 18 amino acids.

V is TRBV20-1 and J is TRBJ2-1; TRBD2 might be the D (6 bases). Trimming cost V 6 bases and J 3 bases, with 15 bases left between them. The germline gives CDR1 DFQATT, CDR2 SNEGSKA (reference sequence). This CDR3 comprises 14 residues. The CDR3 nucleotides are TGCAGTGCCCCTATTTTGGGACTCTACAATGAGCAGTTCTTC. As protein: CSAPILGLYNEQFF.

The rearrangement links TRBV20-1 to TRBJ2-3; 14 bases match TRBD2. Germline loops: CDR1 DFQATT, CDR2 SNEGSKA (reference sequence). V was clipped by 6 bases and J by 5 bases; unmatched bases: 4. The CDR3 length is 14 residues. CDR3 region: CSAGLAGGGDTQYF. DNA for the CDR3: TGCAGTGCCGGACTAGCGGGAGGTGGAGATACGCAGTATTTT.

This clonotype was observed a few times. The rearrangement uses TRBV6-1 and TRBJ1-4, with 8 bases that match TRBD1. V lost 3 bases and J lost 8; bases outside the gene matches: 8. This CDR3 has 15 amino acids. Germline assignment: CDR1 MNHNS and CDR2 SASEGT. This CDR3 is CASSDVGQAREKLFF. The CDR3 DNA sequence: TGTGCCAGCAGTGACGTGGGACAGGCTCGCGAAAAACTGTTTTTT.

This clonotype was picked up a small number of times. This chain connects TRBV5-4 to TRBJ2-1; 9 nucleotides line up with TRBD1. After removal of 2 bases from V and 8 bases from J, the junction contained 5 bases not matched to a gene. The CDR3 is made up of 14 amino acids. Germline CDR1 is SGHNT and CDR2 is YYREEE (reference sequence). CDR3 in amino acids: CASSFGQGSDEQFF. The CDR3 region has the DNA TGTGCCAGCAGCTTCGGACAGGGGAGCGATGAGCAGTTCTTC.

Turning to this clonotype: The CDR3 does not end in the conserved phenylalanine or tryptophan, so this is likely a read error. V is TRBV28 and J is TRBJ2-5; no reliable D call. TRBJ2-7 matches the DNA end more closely, so the J call is doubtful. CDR3 length: 14 amino acids. The germline V gene has CDR1 MDHEN and CDR2 SYDVKM. DNA of the CDR3: TGTGCCAGCAGTTTAATTCTAGTCCCCTACGAGCAGTACTCC. This encodes CASSLILVPYEQYS.

This clonotype was detected a few times. The chain is built from TRBV9 and TRBJ2-5; 10 bases are a match to TRBD2. From germline, CDR1 is SGDLS and CDR2 YYNGEE. The V segment lost 2 bases and the J segment 5 bases; nucleotides outside the gene matches: 3. This CDR3 region has 14 residues. CDR3 in DNA: TGTGCCAGCAGCGTCCTAGCGGGAGACGAGACCCAGTACTTC. Protein sequence: CASSVLAGDETQYF. Full variable domain (remainder filled in from reference TRBV9 and TRBJ2-5): DSGVTQTPKHLITATGQRVTLRCSPRSGDLSVYWYQQSLDQGLQFLIQYYNGEERAKGNILERFSAQQFPDLHSELNLSSLELGDSALYFCASSVLAGDETQYFGPGTRLLVL.

This clonotype was seen only once. V gene TRBV11-2 combines with J gene TRBJ2-6; 8 nucleotides line up with TRBD1. J was trimmed by 0 bases and V by 4 bases; bases with no gene match: 17. Germline V gene data show CDR1 as SGHAT and CDR2 as FQNNGV. The CDR3 length is 21 residues. The CDR3 here is CASSWDPDTGTGFSGANVLTF. The CDR3 bases are TGTGCCAGCAGCTGGGACCCGGATACCGGGACAGGATTCTCTGGGGCCAACGTCCTGACTTTC.

The DNA for the CDR3 is TGTGCCAGCAGTGATCCCTTCGAGACCGAGGATGAAAAACTGTTTTTT. Its translation is CASSDPFETEDEKLFF. The chain links TRBV6-1 to TRBJ1-4; no definite D call. V dropped 3 bases and J dropped 6 bases, with 17 bases sitting between them. The CDR3 loop spans 16 amino acids. From germline, CDR1 is MNHNS and CDR2 SASEGT.

The chain is built from TRBV7-9 and TRBJ1-5; D possibly corresponds to TRBD1 (5 bases). The V gene's germline CDR1 is SEHNR and CDR2 FQNEAQ (reference sequence). V lost 0 bases and J lost 4, with 7 bases in between. There are 14 residues in the CDR3. The CDR3 bases are TGTGCCAGCAGCTTAGCCGGGACGAATCAGCCCCAGCATTTT. Translated: CASSLAGTNQPQHF.

This clonotype was seen a few times. The chain links TRBV12-3 or TRBV12-4 to TRBJ2-4; possible D gene TRBD1, 6 bases. This CDR3 region has 18 residues. With 3 bases removed from V and 1 base from J, the gap between germline ends came to 19 bases. The CDR3 DNA is TGTGCCAGCAGTTTTCCCTTGGCGCAGGGGTACGCCAAAAACATTCAGTACTTC. Amino acid sequence: CASSFPLAQGYAKNIQYF.

The chain is built from TRBV7-3 and TRBJ2-1; 8 bases match TRBD2. CDR3 length: 15 amino acids. In germline, CDR1 is SGHTA, CDR2 FQGTGA. Trimming took 2 bases from V and 9 from J; bases not matched to a gene: 9. CDR3 amino acids: CASSLVAGKTSEQFF. CDR3 bases: TGTGCCAGCAGCTTAGTAGCGGGAAAAACCAGTGAGCAGTTCTTC.

The V gene is TRBV7-9, the J gene TRBJ1-1; TRBD1 might be the D (5 bases). The germline gives CDR1 SEHNR, CDR2 FQNEAQ (reference sequence). Trimming took off 5 bases at V and 7 bases at J, with 17 bases between the two ends. The CDR3 length is 14 residues. The CDR3, as DNA: TGTGCCAGCAGCCGGGACGGTGTAGGGAGTGAAGCTTTCTTT. It codes for CASSRDGVGSEAFF.

This clonotype was picked up a small number of times. The chain links TRBV5-6 to TRBJ2-1; 7 bases agree with TRBD1. The CDR3 length is 16 residues. Germline loops: CDR1 SGHDT, CDR2 YYEEEE. Trimming removed 5 bases from V and 5 bases from J; junction bases left unmatched: 13. In DNA form, the CDR3 reads TGTGCCAGCAGGCGACAGGGAAGTTTGACAAACAATGAGCAGTTCTTC. Amino acids: CASRRQGSLTNNEQFF.

The chain has TRBV10-3 and TRBJ2-5; 8 positions agree with TRBD1. CDR3 length equals 15 residues. CDR1 is ENHRY and CDR2 is SYGVKD in the germline V gene. The junction had 15 bases not matched to a gene; V was cut back by 10 bases and J by 5 bases. The CDR3 loop is CATARAGGKEETQYF. CDR3 coding DNA: TGTGCCACCGCTCGGGCAGGGGGCAAGGAGGAGACCCAGTACTTC.

This clonotype occurred a few times. This sequence joins TRBV5-1 and TRBJ1-1, with D uncertain. Trimming took off 1 base at V and 8 bases at J, with 3 bases between the two ends. The V gene's germline CDR1 is SGHRS and CDR2 YFSETQ. The CDR3 is 10 residues long. Here the CDR3 reads CASSLQEAFF. For the CDR3, the DNA is TGCGCCAGCAGCTTGCAGGAAGCTTTCTTT.

CDR3 amino acids: CASSPGELVANTQYF. DNA of the CDR3: TGTGCCAGCAGCCCAGGGGAACTAGTGGCGAATACGCAGTATTTT. The rearrangement uses TRBV4-2 and TRBJ2-3, with D possibly being TRBD1 (6 bases). The CDR3 runs 15 residues. Per germline, CDR1 LGHNA and CDR2 YNFKEQ. The V gene lost 4 bases and the J gene lost 7 bases, with 18 bases spanning the gap.

The chain is built from TRBV4-3 and TRBJ2-5; no definite D call. Near its end, the DNA agrees better with TRBJ2-1, so the J call may be wrong. Germline CDR1 and CDR2: LGHNA and YSLEER. The CDR3 is 13 amino acids. CDR3 DNA sequence: TGCGCCAGCAGCCCGTCCCTAGGAAATGAGCAGTTCTTC. Its protein is CASSPSLGNEQFF.

The chain couples TRBV28 to TRBJ2-5; D is unclear. The germline V gene encodes CDR1 MDHEN and CDR2 SYDVKM. CDR3 size: 12 residues. The V end lost 11 bases, the J end lost 3 bases, and 13 bases lay between the germline ends. CDR3 protein: CAGTVVKETQYF. As DNA, the CDR3 is TGTGCCGGCACGGTCGTTAAAGAGACCCAGTACTTC.

The J gene is TRBJ2-3, the V gene TRBV7-8; the D gene could be TRBD1 or TRBD2 (5 bases each). Trimming took off 2 bases at V and 6 bases at J, with 12 bases between the two ends. Germline loops: CDR1 SGHVS, CDR2 FQNEAQ. The CDR3 contains 14 residues. The CDR3 region has the DNA TGTGCCAGCAGCTTAATGGGGGTTAGGGATACGCAGTATTTT. The encoded protein is CASSLMGVRDTQYF.

This clonotype was detected a few times. The chain links TRBV12-3 or TRBV12-4 to TRBJ2-7; the D is unclear. CDR3 size: 13 residues. V gave up 2 bases and J gave up 2 bases, with 7 bases separating them. As DNA, the CDR3 is TGTGCCAGCAGTTTAAGGAGCGCCTACGAGCAGTACTTC. Its protein is CASSLRSAYEQYF.

To note about this clonotype: It may be a read error: a sequence one base away is much more abundant. The V gene is TRBV27, the J gene TRBJ2-1; D ambiguous. The CDR3 is made up of 11 amino acids. Germline V gene data show CDR1 as MNHEY and CDR2 as SMNVEV (reference sequence). CDR3 loop: CASSFYNEQIF. CDR3 DNA: TGTGCCAGCAGTTTTTACAATGAGCAGATCTTC.

This clonotype was seen more than once but under ten times. The chain is built from TRBV12-3 or TRBV12-4 and TRBJ2-4, with D tentatively TRBD1 or TRBD2 (6 bases each). The CDR3 contains 13 residues. Trimming shortened V by 1 base and J by 8 bases, and 9 bases separated the two germline ends. In DNA, the CDR3 is TGTGCCAGCAGTTTAGAGGGGGGTTACATTCAGTACTTC. This codes for CASSLEGGYIQYF.

A few counts support this clonotype. The chain uses TRBV9 and TRBJ2-3; D is perhaps TRBD2 (6 bases). V lost 3 bases to trimming and J lost 8 bases, with 16 bases between them. The CDR3 totals 14 residues. CDR1 and CDR2 from the germline V gene are SGDLS and YYNGEE. The CDR3 DNA sequence: TGTGCCAGCAGCGGTGATACCGGGAGCGGTACGCAGTATTTT. Its translation is CASSGDTGSGTQYF.

This clonotype was recorded a few times. The chain couples TRBV29-1 to TRBJ2-2, with D unresolved. V was clipped by 6 bases and J by 7 bases, with 9 bases between them. Germline CDR1 reads SQVTM; CDR2 reads ANQGSEA. The CDR3 has 11 amino acids. CDR3 residues: CSVPRGGELFF. The CDR3, as DNA: TGCAGCGTCCCAAGAGGCGGGGAGCTGTTTTTT.

This chain uses TRBV7-9 with TRBJ2-7; the D gene could be TRBD1 or TRBD2 (6 bases each). Trimming shortened V by 5 bases and J by 6 bases, and 20 bases separated the two germline ends. The CDR3 totals 15 residues. Germline CDR1 and CDR2: SEHNR and FQNEAQ (reference sequence). The CDR3: CASSGSGGVSIEQYF. CDR3 coding DNA: TGTGCCAGCAGCGGATCCGGGGGCGTTTCTATCGAGCAGTACTTC.

This chain connects TRBV11-2 to TRBJ2-6; D gene ambiguous. Trimming took 10 bases from V and 4 from J, leaving 8 bases between them. CDR1 is SGHAT and CDR2 is FQNNGV in the germline V gene. The CDR3 contains 12 residues. CDR3 nucleotides: TGTGCCAACTTCGAAGGGGCCAACGTCCTGACTTTC. As protein: CANFEGANVLTF.

This clonotype was detected a few times. The chain links TRBV13 to TRBJ1-1, with TRBD1 as a possible D gene (6 bases). Germline V lookup: CDR1 PRHDT, CDR2 FYEKMQ (reference sequence). This CDR3 is built from 17 residues. Trimming cost V 5 bases and J 4 bases, with 23 bases left between them. In nucleotides, the CDR3 is TGTGCCAGCAGCCCACTTAGGGCGGCCTGGGGGCTCACTGAAGCTTTCTTT. It specifies CASSPLRAAWGLTEAFF.

This clonotype has just a few counts. This chain links TRBV20-1 with TRBJ2-1; either TRBD1 or TRBD2 may fit D (5 bases each). Trimming took 3 bases from V and 10 from J, leaving 22 bases between them. The length of the CDR3 is 15 residues. CDR1 and CDR2 from the germline V gene are DFQATT and SNEGSKA (reference sequence). CDR3 nucleotides: TGCAGTGCTAGCTCCGGGACCGAGAGCTCCTACGAGCAGTTCTTC. This sequence encodes CSASSGTESSYEQFF.